By share, the clone carrying this T cell receptor (beta chain) ranks as medium-sized (0.01 to 0.1%). Antigen: not known. This specimen belongs to a study of liver allograft versus peripheral blood T cells. Study context: Liver transplant recipients had T cell receptor repertoires compared between transplanted liver and peripheral blood. Findings and caveats of the study: Peripheral blood reportedly held T cell receptor repertoires that differed from those inside liver allografts.

The CDR3 length is 14 residues. The V and J ends lost 1 base and 8 bases, in that order; junction bases with no gene match: 2. Germline-derived CDR1 and CDR2 are DFQATT and SNEGSKA (reference sequence). TCRdb reprocessed the reads via MiXCR and lists one record per CDR3 protein. The table records roughly 4,000 distinct CDR3 sequences, 20% to 25% of them present only once. This rearrangement joins TRBV20-1 to TRBJ1-4; 12 nucleotides line up with TRBD1. The source is a human patient who had a liver transplant. Some T cells may be supplied by the graft donor. DNA for the CDR3: TGCAGTGCTAGAGTGGGACAGGGGGCGGAAAAACTGTTTTTT. This sequence encodes CSARVGQGAEKLFF.